The 25 T cell receptor beta chains in this list originate from one sample, sequenced in a study of cytomegalovirus exposure and HLA in healthy donors (dated by TCRdb to between 2016 and 2019). Receptor libraries were prepared by the immunoSEQ multiplex PCR assay. As stored in TCRdb, this immuneACCESS dataset retains in-frame rearrangements with V and J assigned. A fraction of the clones does not appear; measured against another copy, unresolved V genes explain less than half of the discrepancy, and the remainder lacks a known reason. Present in this sample are approximately 220,000 clones, about 90% of which were seen just once. The ten largest clones capture approximately 0.99% of the sample. The sequenced sample consisted of PBMCs. Receptors were obtained from a woman aged 18-30 years in good health and CMV-seronegative.

The chain recombines TRBV7-7 with TRBJ2-1, with 13 bases matching TRBD2. With 0 bases clipped from V and 5 bases from J, the junction kept 10 bases outside the gene matches. Germline V gene data show CDR1 as SSHAT and CDR2 as FNYEAQ (reference sequence). CDR3 length: 19 residues. The CDR3 region is CASSLAPGTSGNWNNEQFF. The CDR3 DNA reads TGTGCCAGCAGCTTAGCGCCCGGGACTAGCGGGAATTGGAACAATGAGCAGTTCTTC. Full variable domain (rest looked up from reference TRBV7-7 and TRBJ2-1): GAGVSQSPRYKVTKRGQDVTLRCDPISSHATLYWYQQALGQGPEFLTYFNYEAQPDKSGLPSDRFSAERPEGSISTLTIQRTEQRDSAMYRCASSLAPGTSGNWNNEQFFGPGTRLTVL.

The chain combines TRBV7-8 with TRBJ2-7; 9 bases map to TRBD1. Germline values: CDR1 SGHVS, CDR2 FQNEAQ. Trimming removed 5 bases from V and 6 bases from J; junction bases left unmatched: 23. The length of the CDR3 is 19 residues. The CDR3 is CASSLWTGVSCWLRCEQYF. In nucleotides, the CDR3 is TGTGCCAGCAGCCTCTGGACAGGGGTATCCTGTTGGTTAAGATGCGAGCAGTACTTC.

The count of this clone is one. V usage is TRBV28 and J usage is TRBJ2-7; 9 bases map to TRBD1. Germline trimming cut 3 bases from V and 6 bases from J; bases unmatched to any gene: 9. In germline, CDR1 is MDHEN, CDR2 SYDVKM. The CDR3 is 15 amino acids. The CDR3 is CASSFVQGASGEQYF. The CDR3 coding sequence is TGTGCCAGCAGTTTCGTACAGGGGGCATCGGGCGAGCAGTACTTC.

The V call is TRBV13, the J call TRBJ2-7; D is undetermined. The germline V gene encodes CDR1 PRHDT and CDR2 FYEKMQ (reference sequence). CDR3 length: 12 amino acids. The V gene lost 5 bases and the J gene lost 7 bases, with 12 bases spanning the gap. CDR3 amino acids: CASSPGSGEQYF. The CDR3 DNA sequence: TGTGCCAGCAGCCCGGGTAGTGGAGAGCAGTACTTC.

The rearrangement uses TRBV5-1 and TRBJ1-2, with D possibly being TRBD1 (5 bases). This CDR3 comprises 12 residues. Trimming cost V 0 bases and J 8 bases, with 8 bases left between them. Germline lookup yields CDR1 SGHRS and CDR2 YFSETQ. CDR3 sequence reads: CASSLEGVGYTF. CDR3 bases: TGCGCCAGCAGCTTGGAAGGGGTGGGCTACACCTTC. The complete variable domain, with remaining parts taken from reference TRBV5-1 and TRBJ1-2, reads KAGVTQTPRYLIKTRGQQVTLSCSPISGHRSVSWYQQTPGQGLQFLFEYFSETQRNKGNFPGRFSGRQFSNSRSEMNVSTLELGDSALYLCASSLEGVGYTFGSGTRLTVV.

This clone was counted between two and nine times. J is TRBJ1-6 and V is TRBV5-4; 9 bases match TRBD1. This CDR3 has 14 residues. V dropped 3 bases and J dropped 8; count of bases not matched to a gene: 3. Germline V CDR1 and CDR2: SGHNT, YYREEE (reference sequence). The CDR3 sequence: CASSWDRAYSPLHF. The CDR3 region has the DNA TGTGCCAGCAGCTGGGACAGGGCCTATTCACCCCTCCACTTT.

The V call is TRBV7-2, the J call TRBJ1-2; 9 bases are shared with TRBD1. Germline V gene data show CDR1 as SGHTA and CDR2 as FQGNSA. This CDR3 comprises 19 residues. Trimming removed 1 base from V and 3 bases from J; junction bases left unmatched: 15. DNA for the CDR3: TGTGCCAGCAGCTTAGAAGTGAACAGGGGGCGCCTCTCGGACTATGGCTACACCTTC. Amino acids: CASSLEVNRGRLSDYGYTF.

This clone was observed a single time. The germline gene is not matched at one end of the junction; a read error may be the cause. The V and J genes are TRBV5-4 and TRBJ2-7, with 10 bases aligning to TRBD1. CDR3 length equals 14 residues. Germline CDR1 SGHNT, CDR2 YYREEE (reference sequence). The CDR3 here is CASRLGQGTGEQYF. The CDR3 nucleotides are TGTGCCAGCAGATTGGGACAGGGGACGGGGGAGCAGTACTTC. The whole variable domain, remainder taken from reference TRBV5-4 and TRBJ2-7, is ETGVTQSPTHLIKTRGQQVTLRCSSQSGHNTVSWYQQALGQGPQFIFQYYREEENGRGNFPPRFSGLQFPNYSSELNVNALELDDSALYLCASRLGQGTGEQYFGPGTRLTVT.

This chain connects TRBV5-8 to TRBJ2-2; 7 nucleotides agree with TRBD1. From germline, CDR1 is SGHTS and CDR2 YDEGEE. V trimming: 5 bases; J trimming: 1 base; junction bases outside the gene matches: 5. The CDR3 runs 15 residues. The CDR3 region has the DNA TGTGCCAGCAGTTCCGGGACAGTGAACACCGGGGAGCTGTTTTTT. This sequence encodes CASSSGTVNTGELFF.

The gene calls are TRBV20-1 and TRBJ2-5, with unresolved D. This CDR3 contains 10 residues. V shed 6 bases and J shed 9 bases, with 11 bases lying between them. In germline, CDR1 is DFQATT, CDR2 SNEGSKA (reference sequence). The CDR3 bases are TGCAGTGCCCCCAACCCAGCCCAGTACTTC. This translates into CSAPNPAQYF.

The chain has TRBV4-1 and TRBJ1-6; D not resolved. V was trimmed by 1 base and J by 7 bases, leaving 5 bases between them. There are 13 residues in the CDR3. Germline CDR1 and CDR2: MGHRA and YSYEKL. CDR3 in amino acids: CASSQVENSPLHF. CDR3 DNA sequence: TGCGCCAGCAGCCAAGTTGAGAATTCACCCCTCCACTTT.

In this sample, this clone turned up once. The chain joins TRBV5-6 to TRBJ2-7; D is ambiguous. Trimming removed 0 bases from V and 7 bases from J, with 14 bases in between. Looked up from germline, CDR1 is SGHDT and CDR2 is YYEEEE. The CDR3 covers 14 residues. The DNA for the CDR3 is TGTGCCAGCAGCTTGGACCCTGCCGCCCGGGAGCAGTACTTC. The encoded protein is CASSLDPAAREQYF.

CDR3 DNA: TGTGCCAGCAGTTTAAGGCTAGCGGTGTACAATGAGCAGTTCTTC. Translated, it gives CASSLRLAVYNEQFF. This chain uses TRBV6-5 with TRBJ2-1; 7 bases line up with TRBD2. CDR1 and CDR2 (germline): MNHEY, SVGAGI. J lost 4 bases, V lost 4 bases, and 7 bases had no gene match. There are 15 residues in the CDR3.

The chain uses TRBV4-1 and TRBJ2-1; 11 positions agree with TRBD1. In germline, CDR1 is MGHRA, CDR2 YSYEKL. There are 17 residues in the CDR3. Trimming removed 0 bases from V and 3 bases from J; junction bases left unmatched: 4. The CDR3 sequence: CASSQDSGQGGYNEQFF. The CDR3 nucleotides are TGCGCCAGCAGCCAAGATTCGGGACAGGGGGGCTACAATGAGCAGTTCTTC.

This sequence joins TRBV10-3 and TRBJ2-5; D is possibly TRBD2 (6 bases). The CDR3 consists of 12 residues. The V and J ends lost 10 bases and 2 bases respectively, with 11 bases between them. Per germline, CDR1 ENHRY and CDR2 SYGVKD. The CDR3 nucleotides read TGTGCCAGCGGGACTTTGCAAGAGACCCAGTACTTC. This gives the protein CASGTLQETQYF.

This rearrangement joins TRBV6-5 to TRBJ1-1; a weak D match, TRBD1 (6 bases). Trimming pared 5 bases from V and 11 bases from J, leaving 15 bases between. Germline CDR1 is MNHEY and CDR2 is SVGAGI. The CDR3 spans 12 residues. CDR3 region: CASSRQGSTAFF. The CDR3 bases are TGTGCCAGCAGTAGGCAGGGGAGTACGGCTTTCTTT.

A few counts support this clone. The chain joins TRBV19 to TRBJ1-6; 9 nucleotides align to TRBD1. CDR1 LNHDA and CDR2 SQIVND come from the germline V gene (reference sequence). CDR3 size: 15 residues. V trimming: 1 base; J trimming: 7 bases; junction bases outside the gene matches: 2. The CDR3 region has the DNA TGTGCCAGTAGTATAGTCGGACAGGGGAATTCACCCCTCCACTTT. Its protein is CASSIVGQGNSPLHF.

This chain connects TRBV19 to TRBJ1-5; TRBD1 agrees at 7 bases. The germline V gene encodes CDR1 LNHDA and CDR2 SQIVND (reference sequence). With V trimmed by 10 bases and J by 8 bases, 11 bases remained unmatched. The CDR3 length is 13 residues. CDR3: CATAQTGPEPQHF. CDR3 bases: TGTGCCACCGCACAGACAGGGCCCGAGCCCCAGCATTTT.

V gene TRBV4-1 combines with J gene TRBJ2-7; 7 bases line up with TRBD1. The CDR3 sequence is 16 residues long. The ends lost 2 bases at V and 0 bases at J; junction bases unmatched: 7. CDR1 is MGHRA, CDR2 YSYEKL, per germline. CDR3: CASSQLDRANSYEQYF. Here the CDR3 DNA reads TGCGCCAGCAGCCAACTTGACAGGGCGAACTCCTACGAGCAGTACTTC.

CDR3 sequence reads: CASGFNSDRVVTNYGYTF. Written as DNA, the CDR3 is TGTGCTAGTGGTTTCAACTCGGACAGGGTAGTAACTAACTATGGCTACACCTTC. The genes are TRBV12-5 and TRBJ1-2; 8 bases map to TRBD1. Per the germline V gene, CDR1 is LGHNT and CDR2 is FRNRAP. The CDR3 covers 18 residues. The trim removed 3 bases at V and 0 bases at J, leaving 12 bases unmatched.

V is TRBV5-6 and J is TRBJ1-1, with D possibly being TRBD1 (6 bases). The germline V and J ends were trimmed by 3 bases and 4 bases, with 10 bases remaining between them. This CDR3 has 13 residues. The V gene's germline CDR1 is SGHDT and CDR2 YYEEEE. The CDR3 bases are TGTGCCAGCAGCTCCACAGGGAGCACTGAAGCTTTCTTT. Amino acid sequence: CASSSTGSTEAFF.

The V gene is TRBV5-4, the J gene TRBJ2-5, with TRBD2 as a possible D gene (6 bases). CDR3 length equals 15 residues. The germline CDR1 and CDR2 sequences are SGHNT and YYREEE (reference sequence). The germline V and J ends were trimmed by 0 bases and 11 bases, with 20 bases remaining between them. Here the CDR3 DNA reads TGTGCCAGCAGCTTGGAGATGCGCGGGGATAGCCCGCAGTACTTC. This encodes CASSLEMRGDSPQYF.

The chain carries TRBV7-2 and TRBJ1-1; D not certain. CDR3 size: 13 residues. The V end lost 2 bases, the J end lost 5 bases, and 9 bases lay between the germline ends. The germline V gene has CDR1 SGHTA and CDR2 FQGNSA. The CDR3, as DNA: TGTGCCAGCAGCTTATGGTCGGTGACTGAAGCTTTCTTT. It yields the protein CASSLWSVTEAFF. The whole variable domain, remainder taken from reference TRBV7-2 and TRBJ1-1, is GAGVSQSPSNKVTEKGKDVELRCDPISGHTALYWYRQSLGQGLEFLIYFQGNSAPDKSGLPSDRFSAERTGGSVSTLTIQRTQQEDSAVYLCASSLWSVTEAFFGQGTRLTVV.

The chain combines TRBV6-1 with TRBJ2-1, with 9 positions matching TRBD1. The CDR3 contains 15 residues. With V trimmed by 4 bases and J by 8 bases, 9 bases remained unmatched. In germline, CDR1 is MNHNS, CDR2 SASEGT. For the CDR3, the DNA is TGTGCCAGCAGTGCGGGGACAGGGATTAAGGATGAGCAGTTCTTC. Translation gives CASSAGTGIKDEQFF.

The V and J genes are TRBV7-8 and TRBJ2-1; a weak D match, TRBD2 (6 bases). Trimming removed 5 bases at V and 0 bases at J, with 11 bases between. Germline CDR1 and CDR2: SGHVS and FQNEAQ. CDR3 length: 15 residues. For the CDR3, the DNA is TGTGCCAGCAGCCTCCGGGAGAACTCCTACAATGAGCAGTTCTTC. It translates to CASSLRENSYNEQFF.